A selection of T cell receptor beta chains follows, all from one sample in a study of CD8 T cells in Susac syndrome. TCRdb analysed the immunoSEQ multiplex PCR reads with MiXCR anew, one entry per CDR3 protein. The table lists about 76,000 distinct CDR3 sequences, under 95% of them singletons. Sequencing was performed on CD8+ T cells from PBMCs. Receptor source: a human donor with Susac syndrome. Both conserved end residues are part of each CDR3. D genes are given only for firm matches. Size is omitted from some rows. Given values are once, few, many or a class for expanded clones.

>TRBV4-3|-|-|TRBJ1-1
TGCGCCAGCAGCCAAAAGACAGTCAACACTGAAGCTTTCTTT
CASSQKTVNTEAFF
>TRBV11-2|-|-|TRBJ1-1
TGTGCCAGCAGCTTAGATCTTGTCACCCCGGGCACTGAAGCTTTCTTT
CASSLDLVTPGTEAFF
>TRBV6-1|TRBD2|-|TRBJ2-7
TGTGCCGGCCAGACTAGCGGGGTTCCCTACGAGCAGTACTTC
CAGQTSGVPYEQYF
>TRBV2|-|-|TRBJ1-1
TGTGCCAGCAGTCCGAGTGGGACGAACACTGAAGCTTTCTTT
CASSPSGTNTEAFF
>TRBV24-1|TRBD2|-|TRBJ2-3
TGTGCCACCAGTGACCCCTCGCGGGGGGGCATAGATACGCAGTATTTT
CATSDPSRGGIDTQYF
>TRBV28|-|-|TRBJ2-1
TGTGCCAGCAGCCAAGGGGGGACTAACAATGAGCAGTTCTTC
CASSQGGTNNEQFF
>TRBV16|TRBD1|-|TRBJ1-1
TGTGCCAGCAGCCATTCCAGGGGGACTGAAGCTTTCTTT
CASSHSRGTEAFF
>TRBV7-6|TRBD2|-|TRBJ2-1
TGTGCCAGCAGCTTTTTTACTCAGTGGGCGGGAGGTCCCCAACGCAATGAGCAGTTCTTC
CASSFFTQWAGGPQRNEQFF
>TRBV7-8|-|once|TRBJ1-1
TGTGCCAGCAGCCCAGAGCAGGGTGGCACTGAAGCTTTCTTT
CASSPEQGGTEAFF
>TRBV6-2/TRBV6-3|TRBD1|few|TRBJ2-1
TGTGCCAGCAGTCCCCCGACAGGGTTTAATGAGCAGTTCTTC
CASSPPTGFNEQFF
>TRBV4-2|-|-|TRBJ2-1
TGTGCCAGCAGCCATCCCGATAGCGGTAATTCCTACAATGAGCAGTTCTTC
CASSHPDSGNSYNEQFF
>TRBV13|TRBD1|-|TRBJ2-1
TGTGCCAGCAGCCCGCCGACAGGGAGCTCCTACAATGAGCAGTTCTTC
CASSPPTGSSYNEQFF
>TRBV20-1|-|-|TRBJ2-2
TGCAGTGCTAGCCCCGATTCGAACACCGGGGAGCTGTTTTTT
CSASPDSNTGELFF
>TRBV5-1|-|once|TRBJ1-1
TGCGCCAGCAGGGCGTATATGAACACTGAAGCTTTCTTT
CASRAYMNTEAFF
>TRBV29-1|-|-|TRBJ2-5
TGCAGCGTTGGGAGGGTGGGCCCCCGGGAGACCCAGTACTTC
CSVGRVGPRETQYF
>TRBV7-9|-|-|TRBJ1-1
TGTGCCAGCAGCTTTCGGGGGGGACCTCGTGAAGCTTTCTTT
CASSFRGGPREAFF
>TRBV13|-|-|TRBJ1-1
TGTGCCAGCAGGAGGAGTTCGAACACTGAAGCTTTCTTT
CASRRSSNTEAFF
>TRBV6-1|-|-|TRBJ2-7
TGTGCCAGCAGTGAAATGGGTACTTTCTACGAGCAGTACTTC
CASSEMGTFYEQYF
>TRBV13|-|-|TRBJ2-4
TGTGCCAGCAGCTCCGGGACTCACGCCAAAAACATTCAGTACTTC
CASSSGTHAKNIQYF
>TRBV29-1|TRBD2|-|TRBJ2-1
TGCAGCGCCCAGACTAGCGGGAGAGGTAATGAGCAGTTCTTC
CSAQTSGRGNEQFF
>TRBV4-3|-|-|TRBJ1-6
TGCGCCAGCAGCCACGATGGGGGTTCACCCCTCCACTTT
CASSHDGGSPLHF
>TRBV6-1|-|-|TRBJ1-4
TGTGCCAGCAGTGAAGCGGGGGGAGCAACTAATGAAAAACTGTTTTTT
CASSEAGGATNEKLFF
>TRBV15|-|-|TRBJ2-1
TGTGCCACCAGCAGAGGGGAAAGGGTAGCCCACAATGAGCAGTTCTTC
CATSRGERVAHNEQFF
>TRBV6-2/TRBV6-3|TRBD1|-|TRBJ1-5
TGTGCCAGCAGAGGACAGGGCAATCAGCCCCAGCATTTT
CASRGQGNQPQHF
>TRBV6-2/TRBV6-3|-|-|TRBJ2-4
TGTGCCAGCAGTTATGGGCCAGGGCAAGCCAAAAACATTCAGTACTTC
CASSYGPGQAKNIQYF
>TRBV5-8|TRBD1|-|TRBJ2-1
TGTGCCAGCAGCCCCGGGACAGGGGCTCCCGACAATGAGCAGTTCTTC
CASSPGTGAPDNEQFF
>TRBV7-9|TRBD1|-|TRBJ1-5
TGTGCCAGCAGTCTAGAGTCAGGGGGCGGCAATCAGCCCCAGCATTTT
CASSLESGGGNQPQHF
>TRBV4-2|-|-|TRBJ2-7
TGTGCCAGCAGCTCTGGGCACGAGCAGTACTTC
CASSSGHEQYF
>TRBV7-2|TRBD2|-|TRBJ2-5
TGTGCCAGCAGCCTCGGACTAGCGGCACAAGAGACCCAGTACTTC
CASSLGLAAQETQYF
>TRBV27|-|-|TRBJ2-1
TGTGCCAGCAGCGTTGGGAGGAATGAGCAGTTCTTC
CASSVGRNEQFF
>TRBV27|-|-|TRBJ1-2
TGTGCCAGCAGTTCTGAGCCGAGGGGAGTCCCCTATGGCTACACCTTC
CASSSEPRGVPYGYTF